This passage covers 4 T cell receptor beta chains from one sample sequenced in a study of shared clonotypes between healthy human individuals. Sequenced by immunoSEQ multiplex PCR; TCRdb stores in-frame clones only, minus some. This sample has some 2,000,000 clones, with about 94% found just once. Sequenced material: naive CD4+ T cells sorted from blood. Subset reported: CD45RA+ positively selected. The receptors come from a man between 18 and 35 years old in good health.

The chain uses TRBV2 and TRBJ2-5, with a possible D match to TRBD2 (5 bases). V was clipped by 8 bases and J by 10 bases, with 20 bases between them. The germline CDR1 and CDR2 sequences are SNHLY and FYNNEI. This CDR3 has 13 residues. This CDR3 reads CASFAGQTWDQYF. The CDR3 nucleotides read TGTGCCAGCTTCGCGGGCCAAACATGGGACCAGTACTTC. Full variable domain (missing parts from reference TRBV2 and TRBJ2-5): EPEVTQTPSHQVTQMGQEVILRCVPISNHLYFYWYRQILGQKVEFLVSFYNNEISEKSEIFDDQFSVERPDGSNFTLKIRSTKLEDSAMYFCASFAGQTWDQYFGPGTRLLVL.

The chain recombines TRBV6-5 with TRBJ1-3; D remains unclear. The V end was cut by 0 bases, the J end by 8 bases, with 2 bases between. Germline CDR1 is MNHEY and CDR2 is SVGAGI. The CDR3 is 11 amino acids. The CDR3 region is CASSYSDTIYF. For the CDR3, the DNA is TGTGCCAGCAGTTACTCGGACACCATATATTTT.

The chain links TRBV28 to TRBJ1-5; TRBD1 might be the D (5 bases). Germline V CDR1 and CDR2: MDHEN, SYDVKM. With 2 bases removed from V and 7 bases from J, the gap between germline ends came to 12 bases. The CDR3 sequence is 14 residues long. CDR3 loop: CASSLPGRSQPQHF. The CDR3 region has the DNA TGTGCCAGCAGTTTACCGGGACGGTCACAGCCCCAGCATTTT.

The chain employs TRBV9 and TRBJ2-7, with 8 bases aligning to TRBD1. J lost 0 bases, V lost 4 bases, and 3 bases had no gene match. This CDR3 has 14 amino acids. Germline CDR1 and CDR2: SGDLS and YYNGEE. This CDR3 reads CASSSGQDSYEQYF. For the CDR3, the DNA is TGTGCCAGCAGCTCGGGACAGGACTCCTACGAGCAGTACTTC.